This is a list of T cell receptor beta chains from one sample in a study of CD4 T cells in relation to SARS-CoV-2 and coronaviruses. The protocol was immunoSEQ multiplex PCR, while the TCRdb copy is restricted to in-frame clones and leaves out a portion. The sample holds 60,000 or so clones, about 95% seen once. Material for sequencing was naive CD4+ T cells from PBMCs. The origin of the receptors is a human donor in good health. CDR3s include the opening cysteine and the closing phenylalanine or tryptophan. Each record gives: clone size, V gene, J gene, D gene, CDR3 protein, CDR3 DNA. The D gene is left open where the match is weak. Size is omitted from some rows. Given values are once, few, many or a class for expanded clones.

>-|TRBV19|TRBJ2-7|TRBD1
CASSIGTAPYEQYF
TGTGCCAGTAGTATTGGGACAGCTCCCTACGAGCAGTACTTC
>-|TRBV27|TRBJ2-1|TRBD2
CASHKSGSFNEQFF
TGTGCCAGCCACAAGAGCGGGAGTTTCAATGAGCAGTTCTTC
>-|TRBV11-3|TRBJ2-2|-
CASSSRGWGRTGELFF
TGTGCCAGCAGCTCACGGGGTTGGGGGCGCACCGGGGAGCTGTTTTTT
>-|TRBV2|TRBJ2-7|-
CASNTQGITYEQYF
TGTGCCAGCAATACACAGGGAATCACCTACGAGCAGTACTTC
>-|TRBV27|TRBJ2-3|TRBD1
CATSQGALSTDTQYF
TGTGCCACGTCCCAGGGGGCCCTAAGCACAGATACGCAGTATTTT
>-|TRBV7-9|TRBJ2-1|TRBD2
CASSLGSGRDNEQFF
TGTGCCAGCAGCTTAGGTAGCGGGAGGGACAATGAGCAGTTCTTC
>-|TRBV18|TRBJ2-5|TRBD1
CASSIRTGAQETQYF
TGTGCCAGCTCAATCCGGACAGGGGCCCAGGAGACCCAGTACTTC
>-|TRBV27|TRBJ2-7|-
CASRRQGSGGSYEQYF
TGTGCCAGCAGGCGGCAGGGTAGCGGCGGATCCTACGAGCAGTACTTC
>-|TRBV3-1/TRBV3-2|TRBJ2-6|-
CASSQEQGGSGANVLTF
TGTGCCAGCAGCCAAGAACAGGGAGGCTCTGGGGCCAACGTCCTGACTTTC
>-|TRBV15|TRBJ2-3|TRBD2
CATRLAGGPTDTQYF
TGTGCCACGCGACTAGCGGGAGGGCCGACAGATACGCAGTATTTT
>-|TRBV9|TRBJ2-4|-
CASSVADAYSKNIQYF
TGTGCCAGCAGCGTAGCTGATGCCTATTCCAAAAACATTCAGTACTTC
>-|TRBV7-9|TRBJ1-1|-
CASSLQGNTEAFF
TGTGCCAGCAGCTTACAGGGGAACACTGAAGCTTTCTTT
>-|TRBV29-1|TRBJ1-5|TRBD1
CSVAQGDSNQPQHF
TGCAGCGTGGCTCAGGGGGATAGCAATCAGCCCCAGCATTTT
>-|TRBV6-5|TRBJ2-5|TRBD2
CASRPGLGGETQYF
TGTGCCAGCAGACCGGGACTAGGGGGAGAGACCCAGTACTTC
>-|TRBV10-3|TRBJ2-1|-
CASQMSWSYNEQFF
TGTGCCAGCCAAATGTCATGGTCCTACAATGAGCAGTTCTTC
>-|TRBV9|TRBJ2-1|-
CASSVGGAEPYNEQFF
TGTGCCAGCAGCGTAGGAGGCGCGGAACCCTACAATGAGCAGTTCTTC
>-|TRBV3-1/TRBV3-2|TRBJ2-5|TRBD2
CASSPSGVSGSSETQYF
TGTGCCAGCAGCCCGTCGGGGGTGAGCGGGAGTTCAGAGACCCAGTACTTC
>-|TRBV19|TRBJ1-5|-
CASSISVYSNQPQHF
TGTGCCAGTAGTATTTCCGTGTATAGCAATCAGCCCCAGCATTTT
>once|TRBV9|TRBJ2-1|TRBD2
CASSVGAPGTSVNEQFF
TGTGCCAGCAGCGTAGGGGCGCCGGGGACTAGCGTCAATGAGCAGTTCTTC
>-|TRBV5-5|TRBJ1-5|-
CASTHIGGEHQPQHF
TGTGCCAGCACTCACATCGGCGGGGAGCATCAGCCCCAGCATTTT
>-|TRBV18|TRBJ1-1|TRBD1
CASSPPRGQNTEAFF
TGTGCCAGCTCACCACCGAGGGGGCAAAACACTGAAGCTTTCTTT
>once|TRBV11-2|TRBJ2-3|TRBD1
CAARAIRDRGGDTQYF
TGTGCCGCACGGGCAATTAGGGACAGGGGAGGGGATACGCAGTATTTT
>once|TRBV27|TRBJ2-7|-
CASSFLRGEQYF
TGTGCCAGCAGTTTTTTACGAGGCGAGCAGTACTTC
>-|TRBV10-1|TRBJ2-7|TRBD2
CASSERTSGSYEQYF
TGCGCCAGCAGTGAGAGGACTAGCGGGAGCTACGAGCAGTACTTC
>-|TRBV18|TRBJ2-5|-
CASSQSGVGETQYF
TGTGCCAGCTCACAAAGTGGAGTTGGAGAGACCCAGTACTTC
>-|TRBV18|TRBJ2-7|-
CASSPGLGEQYF
TGTGCCAGCTCACCGGGACTCGGCGAGCAGTACTTC
>-|TRBV10-3|TRBJ1-6|-
CATARGGRWGNNSPLHF
TGTGCCACCGCGCGCGGGGGGCGGTGGGGGAATAATTCACCCCTCCACTTT
>-|TRBV2|TRBJ2-1|-
CASYRATRGNEQFF
TGTGCCAGCTACAGGGCAACAAGGGGCAATGAGCAGTTCTTC
>-|TRBV24-1|TRBJ2-3|-
CATSDPGRRATDTQYF
TGTGCCACCAGTGATCCGGGACGCCGCGCCACAGATACGCAGTATTTT
>few|TRBV27|TRBJ1-5|-
CASSWRGPYLSNQPQHF
TGTGCCAGCAGTTGGAGGGGACCTTACCTTAGCAATCAGCCCCAGCATTTT
>-|TRBV5-8|TRBJ2-7|TRBD1
CASSARDRYEQYF
TGTGCCAGCAGCGCACGGGACAGATACGAGCAGTACTTC
>once|TRBV5-1|TRBJ2-7|TRBD1
CASKTGVTLQSYEQYF
TGCGCCAGTAAGACAGGGGTAACATTACAATCCTACGAGCAGTACTTC
>-|TRBV4-1|TRBJ2-3|-
CASSQLVFADTQYF
TGCGCCAGCAGTCAACTAGTATTTGCAGATACGCAGTATTTT
>-|TRBV5-1|TRBJ2-7|TRBD1
CASSLRSGTGFYEQYF
TGCGCCAGCAGCTTGAGATCCGGGACAGGGTTCTACGAGCAGTACTTC
>-|TRBV5-4|TRBJ2-7|-
CASSSTGTIYEQYF
TGTGCCAGCAGCTCGACGGGGACGATCTATGAGCAGTACTTC
>-|TRBV19|TRBJ1-5|TRBD1
CASSIQDRHNQPQHF
TGTGCCAGTAGTATCCAGGACAGGCACAATCAGCCCCAGCATTTT
>-|TRBV5-8|TRBJ1-5|TRBD1
CASSSGQGLQPQHF
TGTGCCAGCAGCTCCGGACAGGGCTTACAGCCCCAGCATTTT
>-|TRBV18|TRBJ2-5|TRBD2
CASSPKLAGGQETQYF
TGTGCCAGCTCACCAAAACTAGCGGGGGGACAAGAGACCCAGTACTTC
>-|TRBV7-9|TRBJ1-5|-
CASSFEGGNQPQHF
TGTGCCAGCAGCTTTGAGGGAGGCAATCAGCCCCAGCATTTT
>-|TRBV20-1|TRBJ2-3|-
CSASKTDTQYF
TGCAGTGCTAGCAAAACAGATACGCAGTATTTT
>-|TRBV19|TRBJ2-1|TRBD1
CASSIGGQGSYNEQFF
TGTGCCAGTAGTATCGGGGGACAGGGCTCCTACAATGAGCAGTTCTTC
>-|TRBV14|TRBJ2-3|-
CASSPQSVTQYF
TGTGCCAGCAGCCCCCAGTCCGTTACGCAGTATTTT
>once|TRBV7-9|TRBJ2-1|-
CASSPVGGGSYNEQFF
TGTGCCAGCAGCCCCGTGGGGGGCGGCTCCTACAATGAGCAGTTCTTC
>-|TRBV6-6|TRBJ2-3|-
CASSRPGAKVGGLADTQYF
TGTGCCAGCAGTCGACCGGGGGCTAAAGTAGGAGGTTTGGCAGATACGCAGTATTTT
>-|TRBV9|TRBJ1-5|-
CASSATGSLQPQHF
TGTGCCAGCAGCGCAACAGGATCACTACAGCCCCAGCATTTT
>-|TRBV30|TRBJ1-5|-
CAWSVTGPVRQGSIIGNQPQHF
TGTGCCTGGAGCGTTACCGGCCCTGTCCGGCAGGGATCTATAATCGGCAATCAGCCCCAGCATTTT
>-|TRBV19|TRBJ1-4|-
CASSISWRAREKLFF
TGTGCCAGTAGTATCAGTTGGCGAGCGCGGGAAAAACTGTTTTTT
>-|TRBV19|TRBJ2-2|TRBD2
CAAHGGVGRELFF
TGTGCCGCCCATGGGGGGGTCGGCAGGGAGCTGTTTTTT
>-|TRBV27|TRBJ2-4|TRBD2
CASAPGGARAKNIQYF
TGTGCCAGCGCCCCCGGGGGGGCACGAGCCAAAAACATTCAGTACTTC
>-|TRBV29-1|TRBJ1-1|-
CSVDGPTKGAFF
TGCAGCGTTGACGGCCCAACCAAGGGGGCTTTCTTT